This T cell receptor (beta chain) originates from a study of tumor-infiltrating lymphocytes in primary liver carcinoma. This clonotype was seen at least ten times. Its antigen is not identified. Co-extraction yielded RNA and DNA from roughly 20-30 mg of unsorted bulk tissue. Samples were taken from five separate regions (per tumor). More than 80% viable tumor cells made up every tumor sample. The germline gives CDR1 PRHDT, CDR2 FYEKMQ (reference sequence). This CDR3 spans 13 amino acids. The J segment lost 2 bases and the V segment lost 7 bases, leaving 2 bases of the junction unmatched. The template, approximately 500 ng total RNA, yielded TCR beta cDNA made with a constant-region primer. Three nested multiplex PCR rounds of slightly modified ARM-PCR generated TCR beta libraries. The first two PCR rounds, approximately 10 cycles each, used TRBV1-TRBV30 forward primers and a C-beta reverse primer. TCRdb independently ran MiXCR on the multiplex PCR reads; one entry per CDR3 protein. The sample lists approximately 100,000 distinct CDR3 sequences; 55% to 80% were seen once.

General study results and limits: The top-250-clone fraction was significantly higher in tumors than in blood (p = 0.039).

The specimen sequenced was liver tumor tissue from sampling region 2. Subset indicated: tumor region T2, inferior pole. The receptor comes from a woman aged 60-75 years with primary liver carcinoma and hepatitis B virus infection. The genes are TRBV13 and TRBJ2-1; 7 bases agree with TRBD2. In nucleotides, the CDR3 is TGTGCCAGCACCCGGGGGGCCTACAATGAGCAGTTCTTC. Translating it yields CASTRGAYNEQFF.